Below are 4 T cell receptor beta chains sequenced from a single sample in a study of T cell repertoires in cytomegalovirus infection. TCRdb redid the calling of the reads with MiXCR, one entry per CDR3 protein. Of 150,000 to 200,000 distinct CDR3 sequences in the sample, 8% to 10% were seen once. Specimen: PBMCs. These receptors were obtained from a human donor in good health (CMV status not recorded). Some clones in this sample may be carry-over from other donors' samples.

There are a few counts of this clonotype. The CDR3 sequence is CSAEGTSGTDTQYF. The DNA of the CDR3 is TGCAGTGCTGAAGGGACTAGCGGCACAGATACGCAGTATTTT. V and J are TRBV20-1 and TRBJ2-3; 10 positions match TRBD2. CDR1 DFQATT and CDR2 SNEGSKA come from the germline V gene (reference sequence). V dropped 5 bases and J dropped 1; count of bases not matched to a gene: 3. The CDR3 length is 14 residues.

CDR3 protein: CASSATGWSSGNTIYF. Here the CDR3 DNA reads TGTGCCAGCAGCGCTACTGGATGGAGCTCTGGAAACACCATATATTTT. The chain has TRBV28 and TRBJ1-3; D unresolved. The ends were cut back, 6 bases at V and 0 bases at J, with 15 bases in the middle. Looked up from germline, CDR1 is MDHEN and CDR2 is SYDVKM. The CDR3 runs to 16 residues.

The table lists this clonotype with many counts. The rearrangement links TRBV12-3 or TRBV12-4 to TRBJ1-1; D may be TRBD1 (6 bases). Trimming took 3 bases from V and 5 from J, leaving 10 bases between them. CDR3 length equals 13 residues. For the CDR3, the DNA is TGTGCCAGCAGTTTTTGGGGGCGGACTGAAGCTTTCTTT. It is translated as CASSFWGRTEAFF.

There are many counts of this clonotype. The chain recombines TRBV6-4 with TRBJ2-1; 7 nucleotides align to TRBD2. Germline V gene sequence: CDR1 MRHNA, CDR2 SNTAGT. There are 15 residues in the CDR3. J was trimmed by 6 bases and V by 2 bases; bases with no gene match: 7. This CDR3 is CASSDGGSTANEQFF. DNA of the CDR3: TGTGCCAGCAGTGACGGCGGGAGTACGGCCAATGAGCAGTTCTTC.